This TCR beta chain was identified in a study of blood T cell repertoires in COVID-19. The overall study: Donors in the United States, Italy and Spain gave samples during acute or convalescent COVID-19. T cells, B-cell-depleted T cells, or PBMCs supplied cDNA or gDNA.

This CDR3 has 14 amino acids. V lost 3 bases, J lost 12 bases, and 12 bases stayed unmatched. The germline V gene has CDR1 LGHDT and CDR2 YNNKEL (reference sequence). In the study's own analysis: Using reference gene primer amplification, nucleated cell counts were estimated. Measured with immunoSEQ multiplex PCR; TCRdb has only the in-frame clones, and not every one. That table furnishes V, J and clone size, whereas the DNA furnished D and trimming. The sample has more than 300,000 clones, 87% seen once. The chain links TRBV3-1 (or the pseudogene TRBV3-2) to TRBJ2-3, with TRBD1 matching over 7 bases. The source of this sequence is a woman between 25 and 40 years old with COVID-19, enrolled during active disease. Sequenced input: peripheral blood. CDR3 residues: CASSQETGAYIQYF. In nucleotides, the CDR3 is TGTGCCAGCAGCCAGGAAACAGGGGCCTATATTCAGTATTTT.